A selection of T cell receptor beta chains follows, all from one sample in a study of blood T cell repertoires in COVID-19. This table comes from immunoSEQ multiplex PCR, and its TCRdb copy is limited to in-frame clones, with some not included. The sample lists 180,000 or so clones, 65% to 90% occurring once. Specimen: peripheral blood. Receptors were obtained from a man aged 55-75 years with acute or convalescent COVID-19. Each CDR3 is given with its conserved first and last residue. A D gene is named only where the DNA matches it firmly. Size tells how often a clone was seen (once, few, many) or the class of an expanded clone, and some rows leave it out.

NA	TRBJ1-1	TRBV10-3	NA	CATGSREGNTEAFF	TGTGCCACGGGGAGTAGGGAGGGGAACACTGAAGCTTTCTTT
NA	TRBJ2-1	TRBV5-1	once	CASRNTLTGGEQFF	TGCGCCAGCAGGAACACCCTCACAGGTGGTGAGCAGTTCTTC
NA	TRBJ1-2	TRBV3-1/TRBV3-2	NA	CASSPEVRYPGGYTF	TGTGCCAGCAGCCCCGAGGTCCGCTACCCGGGGGGCTACACCTTC
NA	TRBJ1-1	TRBV27	NA	CASSRRRGTTEAFF	TGTGCCAGCAGTCGCAGGCGGGGGACCACTGAAGCTTTCTTT
TRBD1	TRBJ1-2	TRBV6-6	NA	CASSISRQGLIGYTF	TGTGCCAGCAGTATTTCGAGACAGGGTCTTATCGGCTACACCTTC
NA	TRBJ2-7	TRBV28	NA	CASSFPSVEQYF	TGTGCCAGCAGTTTCCCATCGGTAGAGCAGTACTTC
NA	TRBJ2-4	TRBV29-1	NA	CSVLVGDIQYF	TGCAGCGTTTTGGTGGGAGACATTCAGTACTTC
NA	TRBJ2-7	TRBV28	NA	CASSERGSGAYEQYF	TGTGCCAGCAGTGAAAGGGGATCGGGGGCCTACGAGCAGTACTTC
NA	TRBJ2-7	TRBV6-5	NA	CASSYSEGANEQYF	TGTGCCAGCAGTTACTCGGAGGGGGCGAACGAGCAGTACTTC
NA	TRBJ2-3	TRBV2	NA	CASTREDTQYF	TGTGCCAGCACACGGGAAGATACGCAGTATTTT
TRBD1	TRBJ1-2	TRBV19	NA	CASSTRDRDSGYTF	TGTGCCAGTAGTACCCGGGACAGGGACTCTGGCTACACCTTC
TRBD1	TRBJ1-1	TRBV25-1	NA	CASSDSGTGDTEAFF	TGTGCCAGCAGTGATTCCGGGACAGGGGACACTGAAGCTTTCTTT
TRBD2	TRBJ2-1	TRBV9	once	CASSGGVAGVNEQFF	TGTGCCAGCAGCGGCGGGGTAGCGGGAGTCAATGAGCAGTTCTTC
TRBD2	TRBJ2-7	TRBV20-1	NA	CSAAGGVEQYF	TGCAGTGCTGCGGGGGGCGTGGAGCAGTACTTC
NA	TRBJ1-2	TRBV5-1	NA	CASSPGVATGGSGYTF	TGCGCCAGCAGCCCTGGGGTGGCGACAGGAGGCTCTGGCTACACCTTC
TRBD1	TRBJ1-2	TRBV30	NA	CAWSGPGQGAANYGYTF	TGTGCCTGGAGTGGACCGGGACAGGGGGCAGCTAACTATGGCTACACCTTC